A single sample is the source of the 30 T cell receptor beta chains below, sequenced in a study of T cells in women clearing cervical HPV infection. Repertoires were generated with immunoSEQ multiplex PCR, while TCRdb's copy carries only in-frame clones and drops some. Reported are more than 30,000 clones; the ten largest clones contain approximately 7.5%. The specimen was blood buffy coat. The receptors were sampled from a woman between 18 and 75 years old with a cervical HPV16 infection that either progressed to CIN3+ or cleared (not recorded which).

About this clone: The junction and the germline gene differ at one end; a read error may be behind it. Read coverage stops 3 residues before the CDR3 terminus; the germline J gene supplies the remainder. This sample also contains other DNA sequences that code for the same CDR3. The chain employs TRBV18 and TRBJ1-6, with 8 positions matching TRBD1. Per germline, CDR1 KGHSH and CDR2 LQKENI. This CDR3 has 16 amino acids. The DNA read from the CDR3 is TGTGCCAGCTCCCCCCCGGGACAGGCGGGGAATTCGCCC. Protein: CASSPPGQAGNSP. The entire CDR3 is CASSPPGQAGNSPLHF.

Concerning this clone: The CDR3 is cut off 3 residues early in the read; its end comes from the germline J gene. V usage is TRBV29-1 and J usage is TRBJ2-1; 8 bases map to TRBD2. The V segment lost 6 bases and the J segment 5 bases; nucleotides outside the gene matches: 12. Germline lookup yields CDR1 SQVTM and CDR2 ANQGSEA. This CDR3 comprises 15 residues. CDR3 loop: CSVGAGLVSNNEQFF. CDR3 DNA, as far as it was read: TGCAGCGTCGGAGCGGGACTAGTATCCAACAATGAG.

Concerning this clone: Read data end 3 residues before the CDR3 end; the end is taken from the germline J gene. The V gene is TRBV6-2 or TRBV6-3, the J gene TRBJ2-7; D perhaps matches TRBD2 (5 bases). V was shortened by 2 bases and J by 1 base, with 18 bases between the two germline ends. This CDR3 contains 17 residues. CDR1 MNHEY and CDR2 SVGEGT come from the germline V gene. The CDR3 is CASSYATTADPSYEQYF. The sequenced part of the CDR3 DNA is TGTGCCAGCAGTTACGCGACTACAGCGGATCCATCCTACGAG.

In regard to this clone: Coverage ceases 3 residues before the CDR3 finishes, and the germline J gene fills in the end. The chain has TRBV25-1 and TRBJ1-4, with D perhaps TRBD1 (5 bases). The CDR3 has 17 residues. Germline CDR1 MGHDK, CDR2 SYGVNS. V was shortened by 0 bases and J by 6 bases, with 17 bases between the two germline ends. CDR3 in amino acids: CASSEYITGGADEKLFF. The covered CDR3 bases are TGTGCCAGCAGTGAATATATTACGGGTGGGGCCGATGAAAAA.

With regard to this clone: Read sequence stops 3 residues before the CDR3 end, and the germline J gene provides the missing end. This specimen includes other DNA sequences encoding the same CDR3. The J gene is TRBJ1-3, the V gene TRBV11-2; D is ambiguous. This CDR3 contains 13 residues. Germline V gene lookup returns CDR1 SGHAT and CDR2 FQNNGV. V was pared by 7 bases and J by 3 bases, with 10 bases between. The sequenced CDR3 bases are TGTGCCAGCACGACTGAAGTTGGAAACACC. Encoded protein: CASTTEVGNT. The CDR3 in full is CASTTEVGNTIYF.

A remark on this clone: With the read ending 3 residues before the CDR3 end, the germline J gene is used to fill in that end. V usage is TRBV5-6 and J usage is TRBJ1-5; D remains unclear. This CDR3 is 14 amino acids long. The V end was cut by 0 bases, the J end by 3 bases, with 7 bases between. The germline CDR1 and CDR2 sequences are SGHDT and YYEEEE. CDR3 sequence: CASSLGAVNQPQHF. Incomplete CDR3 DNA: TGTGCCAGCAGCTTGGGGGCAGTCAATCAGCCC.

In the case of this clone: Read sequence stops 3 residues before the CDR3 end, and the germline J gene provides the missing end. The V and J genes are TRBV5-1 and TRBJ1-2, with 7 positions matching TRBD1. In germline, CDR1 is SGHRS, CDR2 YFSETQ. The ends lost 0 bases at V and 4 bases at J; junction bases unmatched: 12. The CDR3 is made up of 17 amino acids. This CDR3 is CASSLAGGQTEGYGYTF. Partial CDR3 DNA: TGCGCCAGCAGCTTGGCCGGGGGACAGACCGAAGGCTATGGC. Full variable domain (outside the CDR3, taken from reference TRBV5-1 and TRBJ1-2): KAGVTQTPRYLIKTRGQQVTLSCSPISGHRSVSWYQQTPGQGLQFLFEYFSETQRNKGNFPGRFSGRQFSNSRSEMNVSTLELGDSALYLCASSLAGGQTEGYGYTFGSGTRLTVV.

In the case of this clone: The CDR3 extends 3 residues past the end of the read, so its final part is completed from the germline J gene. The rearrangement links TRBV7-8 to TRBJ1-5; D is unresolved. The length of the CDR3 is 14 residues. Trimming shortened V by 2 bases and J by 1 base, and 6 bases separated the two germline ends. Germline CDR1 SGHVS, CDR2 FQNEAQ. The covered CDR3 bases are TGTGCCAGCAGCTTAACATGGAGCAATCAGCCC. Its translation: CASSLTWSNQP. The entire CDR3 protein reads CASSLTWSNQPQHF.

As for this clone: Read coverage stops 3 residues before the CDR3 terminus; the germline J gene supplies the remainder. V and J are TRBV20-1 and TRBJ1-2; 8 bases align to TRBD1. The CDR3 runs 14 residues. CDR1 DFQATT and CDR2 SNEGSKA come from the germline V gene (reference sequence). The CDR3 loop reads CSAGQGWGGGGYTF. CDR3 DNA, as far as it was read: TGCAGTGCTGGACAGGGATGGGGAGGAGGGGGC.

On this clone: The CDR3 goes on 3 residues after the read ends, and that part is filled in from the germline J gene. The chain uses TRBV19 and TRBJ2-5; D is undetermined. Germline V gene sequence: CDR1 LNHDA, CDR2 SQIVND (reference sequence). V was clipped by 3 bases and J by 1 base, with 9 bases between them. The length of the CDR3 is 14 residues. CDR3 in amino acids: CASSMQSPQETQYF. The sequenced CDR3 bases are TGTGCCAGTAGTATGCAAAGCCCCCAAGAGACC.

In regard to this clone: The CDR3 goes on 3 residues after the read ends, and that part is filled in from the germline J gene. The genes are TRBV20-1 and TRBJ1-5, with 8 nucleotides matching TRBD1. J gave up 6 bases and V 5 bases, and 6 bases lay outside the gene matches. The germline V gene has CDR1 DFQATT and CDR2 SNEGSKA (reference sequence). The CDR3 extends over 13 amino acids. The CDR3 sequence is CSALRTGTQPQHF. Incomplete CDR3 DNA: TGCAGTGCTCTACGGACAGGGACTCAGCCC.

Partial CDR3 DNA: TGTGCCTGGAGGAGAACACTGGGCGACAGGGCCTACGAG. Its protein product is CAWRRTLGDRAYE. The full CDR3 sequence reads CAWRRTLGDRAYEQYF. V and J are TRBV30 and TRBJ2-7; 7 bases line up with TRBD1. Read sequence stops 3 residues before the CDR3 end, and the germline J gene provides the missing end. Trimming at V came to 3 bases and at J to 2 bases, leaving 13 bases not matched to a gene. The CDR3 is made up of 16 amino acids. Germline V gives CDR1 GTSNPN, CDR2 SVGIG (reference sequence).

About this clone itself: With the read ending 3 residues before the CDR3 end, the germline J gene is used to fill in that end. This sequence joins TRBV11-3 and TRBJ2-1; 7 bases map to TRBD2. The CDR3 runs 14 residues. V lost 4 bases and J lost 0; bases outside the gene matches: 0. Germline V gene lookup returns CDR1 SGHNT and CDR2 YENEEA. The sequenced CDR3 bases are TGTGCCAGCAGCTCGGGGGGCTCCTACAATGAG. Translating gives CASSSGGSYNE. The complete CDR3 sequence is CASSSGGSYNEQFF. The whole variable domain, filled in from reference TRBV11-3 and TRBJ2-1, reads EAGVVQSPRYKIIEKKQPVAFWCNPISGHNTLYWYLQNLGQGPELLIRYENEEAVDDSQLPKDRFSAERLKGVDSTLKIQPAELGDSAVYLCASSSGGSYNEQFFGPGTRLTVL.

Worth noting for this clone: The CDR3 is cut off 3 residues early in the read; its end comes from the germline J gene. The chain joins TRBV5-4 to TRBJ1-1; TRBD1 agrees at 8 bases. The junction had 4 bases not matched to a gene; V was cut back by 2 bases and J by 7 bases. The germline CDR1 and CDR2 sequences are SGHNT and YYREEE (reference sequence). The CDR3 is 13 residues long. This CDR3 is CASSFRDRYEAFF. The sequenced CDR3 bases are TGTGCCAGCAGCTTCCGGGACAGGTATGAA.

A note on this clone: The read ends 3 residues shy of where the CDR3 ends; the end is completed using the germline J gene. The chain combines TRBV5-1 with TRBJ2-5; 7 nucleotides line up with TRBD2. This CDR3 region has 15 residues. Germline CDR1 and CDR2: SGHRS and YFSETQ. The DNA read from the CDR3 is TGCGCCAGCAGCTTGGCGGGGGGAACTACAGATACC. It translates to CASSLAGGTTDT. The CDR3 as a whole reads CASSLAGGTTDTQYF.

CDR3: CASSPGGVWYGYTF. Partial CDR3 DNA: TGTGCCAGCAGCCCCGGGGGGGTGTGGTATGGC. The chain links TRBV2 to TRBJ1-2; D might be TRBD1 (5 bases). The read terminates 3 residues ahead of where the CDR3 ends, so the germline J gene completes it. Germline V gene sequence: CDR1 SNHLY, CDR2 FYNNEI. Trimming pared 6 bases from V and 5 bases from J, leaving 16 bases between. CDR3 size: 14 residues.

Concerning this clone itself: Coverage ceases 3 residues before the CDR3 finishes, and the germline J gene fills in the end. The rearrangement links TRBV6-1 to TRBJ2-3; no clear D. From germline, CDR1 is MNHNS and CDR2 SASEGT. Between the trimmed V and J ends, which lost 7 bases and 2 bases, there was a span of 13 bases. CDR3 length: 14 amino acids. CDR3 DNA, as far as it was read: TGTGCCAGCATTGAGTCCCATCCCACAGATACG. Encoded protein: CASIESHPTDT. The entire CDR3 reads CASIESHPTDTQYF.

On this clone itself: The sequenced fragment ends 3 residues before the CDR3 boundary, so the rest is inferred from the germline J gene. This chain joins TRBV6-2 or TRBV6-3 and TRBJ1-6; 7 bases agree with TRBD1. Trimming removed 8 bases from V and 9 bases from J; junction bases left unmatched: 13. The CDR3 loop spans 15 amino acids. CDR1 and CDR2 (germline): MNHEY, SVGEGT. The chain's CDR3 is CASQTTGMMGSPLHF. CDR3 DNA (partial): TGTGCCAGCCAGACGACAGGGATGATGGGTTCACCC.

Remarks on this clone: The CDR3 end is not reached by the read, which stops 3 residues before it; the germline J gene fills it in. The chain recombines TRBV6-2 or TRBV6-3 with TRBJ2-2, with a possible D match to TRBD1 (5 bases). Between the trimmed V and J ends, which lost 7 bases and 2 bases, there was a span of 17 bases. The length of the CDR3 is 16 residues. Germline V gene data show CDR1 as MNHEY and CDR2 as SVGEGT. The sequenced part of the CDR3 DNA is TGTGCCAGCATAGGGGTAAAAATTTTAAACACCGGGGAG. Amino acid sequence: CASIGVKILNTGE. The entire CDR3 protein reads CASIGVKILNTGELFF.

Of note for this clone: Read coverage stops 3 residues before the CDR3 terminus; the germline J gene supplies the remainder. The chain is built from TRBV9 and TRBJ2-3, with 14 positions matching TRBD2. V was clipped by 3 bases and J by 3 bases; unmatched bases: 9. Germline V lookup: CDR1 SGDLS, CDR2 YYNGEE. The CDR3 has 18 residues. The CDR3 here is CASSATSGGAVGTDTQYF. CDR3 DNA (partial): TGTGCCAGCAGCGCGACTAGCGGGGGGGCCGTTGGAACAGATACG.

Remarks on this clone: The read stops 3 residues short of the end of the CDR3; the missing end is completed from the germline J gene. The chain carries TRBV5-1 and TRBJ2-7, with 7 bases lining up with TRBD1. The CDR3 sequence is 14 residues long. The germline CDR1 and CDR2 sequences are SGHRS and YFSETQ. After removal of 4 bases from V and 0 bases from J, the junction contained 4 bases not matched to a gene. The CDR3 bases that were read are TGCGCCAGCAGCGACCGGGACAGCTCCTACGAG. Its protein product is CASSDRDSSYE. The entire CDR3 reads CASSDRDSSYEQYF.

On this clone itself: Read coverage stops 3 residues before the CDR3 terminus; the germline J gene supplies the remainder. The V and J genes are TRBV7-9 and TRBJ1-2; D is uncertain. This CDR3 comprises 15 residues. CDR1 and CDR2 from the germline V gene are SEHNR and FQNEAQ (reference sequence). CDR3 DNA, as far as it was read: TGTGCCAGCAGCTTAACCTATTCCGGCGCGGGAAGC. It is translated as CASSLTYSGAGS. The complete CDR3 sequence is CASSLTYSGAGSYTF. Variable domain in full (rest from reference TRBV7-9 and TRBJ1-2): DTGVSQNPRHKITKRGQNVTFRCDPISEHNRLYWYRQTLGQGPEFLTYFQNEAQLEKSRLLSDRFSAERPKGSFSTLEIQRTEQGDSAMYLCASSLTYSGAGSYTFGSGTRLTVV.

Remarks on this clone: The CDR3 end lies 3 residues beyond the end of the read and is filled in from the germline J gene. The chain carries TRBV20-1 and TRBJ1-1, with a tentative D call TRBD1 (5 bases). V lost 6 bases to trimming and J lost 1 base, with 12 bases between them. Germline values: CDR1 DFQATT, CDR2 SNEGSKA (reference sequence). CDR3 length: 13 amino acids. Incomplete CDR3 DNA: TGCAGTGCCCTAGTTGGGGCGAACACTGAA. Translated: CSALVGANTE. The CDR3 reads in full as CSALVGANTEAFF.

A remark on this clone: Read data end 3 residues before the CDR3 end; the end is taken from the germline J gene. This chain uses TRBV19 with TRBJ2-7; 14 bases match TRBD2. Germline V gene lookup returns CDR1 LNHDA and CDR2 SQIVND (reference sequence). Losses at the gene ends were 3 bases for V and 5 bases for J; bases not matched to a gene: 3. The CDR3 totals 15 residues. Incomplete CDR3 DNA: TGTGCCAGTAGTATCAGGGGACTAGCGGGAGACGAG. Protein sequence: CASSIRGLAGDE. The whole CDR3 region reads CASSIRGLAGDEQYF. Based on the CDR3 plus reference TRBV19 and TRBJ2-7, the full variable domain is DGGITQSPKYLFRKEGQNVTLSCEQNLNHDAMYWYRQDPGQGLRLIYYSQIVNDFQKGDIAEGYSVSREKKESFPLTVTSAQKNPTAFYLCASSIRGLAGDEQYFGPGTRLTVT.

Note on this clone: The CDR3 goes on 3 residues after the read ends, and that part is filled in from the germline J gene. The chain uses TRBV5-1 and TRBJ2-1; 7 positions agree with TRBD1. The junction had 16 bases not matched to a gene; V was cut back by 5 bases and J by 8 bases. From germline, CDR1 is SGHRS and CDR2 YFSETQ. This CDR3 is 16 amino acids long. The CDR3 sequence: CASRTHGLYRGHEQFF. The CDR3 DNA, read in part, is TGCGCCAGCAGGACGCACGGCTTGTATAGGGGGCATGAG.

In regard to this clone: The read falls 3 residues short of the CDR3 end, and the missing part is taken from the germline J gene. The chain has TRBV6-2 or TRBV6-3 and TRBJ2-3; TRBD2 might be the D (5 bases). This CDR3 region has 14 residues. The germline CDR1 and CDR2 sequences are MNHEY and SVGEGT. This chain's CDR3 is CASSYGLAKETQYF. The CDR3 DNA, read in part, is TGTGCCAGCAGTTACGGGCTAGCAAAAGAGACG.

Remarks on this clone: The sequence runs out 3 residues before the end of the CDR3; the remainder is reconstructed from the germline J gene. This chain uses TRBV20-1 with TRBJ2-7, with 12 bases aligning to TRBD1. The CDR3 has 13 residues. CDR1 is DFQATT and CDR2 is SNEGSKA in the germline V gene (reference sequence). Germline trimming cut 7 bases from V and 3 bases from J; bases unmatched to any gene: 4. The CDR3 protein is CSGRDRGHYEQYF. CDR3 DNA (partial): TGCAGTGGGCGGGACAGGGGGCACTACGAG.

Regarding this clone: The CDR3 end lies 3 residues beyond the end of the read and is filled in from the germline J gene. The V and J genes are TRBV19 and TRBJ2-2; possible D gene TRBD1, 5 bases. The CDR3 loop spans 17 amino acids. The germline gives CDR1 LNHDA, CDR2 SQIVND (reference sequence). The CDR3 spells CASKITGRAAGANVLFF. The CDR3 bases that were read are TGTGCCAGTAAGATAACGGGCAGGGCGGCTGGGGCCAACGTG.

As regards this clone: The read finishes 3 residues shy of the CDR3 end, and the germline J gene is used to complete it. The J gene is TRBJ2-3, the V gene TRBV2; TRBD1 aligns across 7 bases. This CDR3 has 14 residues. Germline CDR1 and CDR2: SNHLY and FYNNEI. With 6 bases clipped from V and 8 bases from J, the junction kept 11 bases outside the gene matches. CDR3: CASRGTVVGTTQYF. Partial CDR3 DNA: TGTGCCAGCAGAGGGACAGTCGTTGGGACTACG.

A note on this clone: The CDR3 end falls 3 residues outside the read, so it is completed with the germline J gene. This sample includes further DNA sequences coding for the same CDR3. This sequence joins TRBV19 and TRBJ2-1; D is ambiguous. The germline V gene encodes CDR1 LNHDA and CDR2 SQIVND (reference sequence). V lost 3 bases to trimming and J lost 0 bases, with 6 bases between them. The CDR3 covers 14 residues. CDR3 loop: CASSIGSSYNEQFF. The part of the CDR3 DNA that was read is TGTGCCAGTAGTATTGGCAGCTCCTACAATGAG.